This T cell receptor (beta chain) stems from a study of CD39 and CD103 CD8 tumor-infiltrating T cells (dated 2018 in TCRdb). The study in broad terms: The repertoire comparisons shown came from four patients: one with an HPV-positive HNSCC, one with an HPV-negative HNSCC, one with ovarian cancer and one with melanoma. Deep sequencing of TCRbeta CDR3 was used to compare the repertoires of CD8 TIL subsets, defined by CD103 and CD39, with those of peripheral memory CD8 T cells. The research as a whole found: Clonotypes from DP TILs were seldom detected in blood or uninvolved lymph node, while clonotypes from DN TILs overlapped to a large extent with peripheral memory CD8 repertoires. Compared with DN and SP CD8 TILs and with blood memory CD8 T cells, DP CD8 TILs appeared more oligoclonal, with the top 30 clonotypes covering roughly 50-86%.

About this clone itself: This receptor's antigen is unknown. There are no base qualities to consult, and no much larger clone falls within one base.

Trimming costs V 4 bases and J 3 bases, and their ends lie 14 bases apart. Spanning cysteine to phenylalanine, the CDR3 consists of 15 amino acids. Only the CDR3 DNA stays, 45 bases, in frame from base 1. CDR1 and CDR2 are drawn from the germline V gene (reference sequence): LNHDA, SQIVND. Patients were not receiving therapy at sample collection, though earlier treatments ranged from chemotherapy, radiotherapy, surgery and immunotherapy to none. After thawing, cells were enriched for T lymphocytes using a negative-selection kit, and EpCAM beads were added for tumor-infiltrating lymphocytes. Memory CD8 T cells were sorted using a CD8+CD4-CD45RA- gate, without regard to whether the cells expressed CCR7. Before analysis, peripheral blood mononuclear cells were isolated on a Ficoll-Paque PLUS gradient and cryopreserved. Populations were sorted on a FACSAria II to approximately 99% purity, and the cell pellets were frozen for TCR sequencing without being cultured.

For each subset, between about 8,500 and 100,000 sorted cells were used for genomic DNA extraction with the DNeasy Blood and Tissue Kit. The immunoSEQ service sequenced and mapped the TCRbeta V-J or V-D-J regions, with coverage above 10x for each sample. Per the source publication's procedure: The analysis included only productive rearrangements exported from the immunoSEQ Analyzer platform, and clonality was assessed using the 500 most abundant clones. The Morisita-Horn similarity index and the Jaccard index were used to quantify the overlap in repertoires between populations. Morisita-Horn similarity between CD8 T-cell subset TCR repertoires was measured in about 6 cancer patients. TCRdb stores this immuneACCESS table with in-frame sequences only. Part of the clones is absent; in the studies checked, under half of the shortfall reflects unresolved V genes, and no reason is known for the rest. The V and J calls and clone size are taken from that table; D and trimming were inferred from the DNA. The sample table holds around 15,000 clones, of which around nine tenths were seen once. The top ten clonotypes cover 3.5% to 5.5% of the sample.

The sequenced material came from CD8+ T cells sorted from blood. The sample's cell subset or site label, in plain terms: total memory CD8 T cells (CD45RA-CCR7+/-) from blood or uninvolved lymph node. The source is a human donor with head and neck squamous cell carcinoma. The sequence joins TRBV19 to TRBJ2-3; TRBD2 might be the D gene, on 6 matching bases. The DNA sequence is as follows: TGTGCCAGTAGTAATTTCCAGACTAGTACAGATACGCAGTATTTT. Its translation is CASSNFQTSTDTQYF. Here the CDR3 is joined to the reference TRBV19 and TRBJ2-3 genes, and the full variable domain is: DGGITQSPKYLFRKEGQNVTLSCEQNLNHDAMYWYRQDPGQGLRLIYYSQIVNDFQKGDIAEGYSVSREKKESFPLTVTSAQKNPTAFYLCASSNFQTSTDTQYFGPGTRLTVL.